Reported below is one T cell receptor (beta chain). Antigen: not known. V lost 2 bases, J lost 4 bases, and 8 bases stayed unmatched. CDR3 size: 16 residues. Per germline, CDR1 KGHSH and CDR2 LQKENI. The data originate from a study of PD-1 blockade in classical Hodgkin lymphoma. Study conclusions and caveats: Reasons behind the repertoire differences stay unclear, perhaps disease activity or earlier therapy.

Time point indicated: newly diagnosed, previously untreated cHL patient sample. Comparators were PBMCs taken from newly diagnosed, untreated classical Hodgkin lymphoma. Sequencing used immunoSEQ multiplex PCR; TCRdb keeps in-frame clones, though not all of them. The sample shows fewer than 35,000 clones, approximately 89% of them seen only once. The TCR comes from a human donor with classical Hodgkin lymphoma. The specimen sequenced was peripheral blood mononuclear cells (PBMCs). The gene calls are TRBV18 and TRBJ2-1, with TRBD1 matching 7 bases. The CDR3 reads CASSPSQGGQYNEQFF. CDR3 DNA: TGTGCCAGCTCACCATCTCAAGGGGGCCAGTACAATGAGCAGTTCTTC.